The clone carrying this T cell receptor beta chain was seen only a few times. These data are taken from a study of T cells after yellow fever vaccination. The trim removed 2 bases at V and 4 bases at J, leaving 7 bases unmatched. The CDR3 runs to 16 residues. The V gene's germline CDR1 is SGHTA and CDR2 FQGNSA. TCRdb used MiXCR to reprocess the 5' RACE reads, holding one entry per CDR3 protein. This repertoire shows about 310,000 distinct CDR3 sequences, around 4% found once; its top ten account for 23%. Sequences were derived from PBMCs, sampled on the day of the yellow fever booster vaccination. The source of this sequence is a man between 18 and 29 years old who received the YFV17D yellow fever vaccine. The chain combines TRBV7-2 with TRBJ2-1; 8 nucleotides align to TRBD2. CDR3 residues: CASSLISGGFYNEQFF. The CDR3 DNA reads TGTGCCAGCAGCTTAATCAGCGGGGGTTTTTACAATGAGCAGTTCTTC.